These 16 T cell receptor beta chains were all obtained from the same sample, sequenced in a study of siplizumab effects on memory and regulatory T cells. The repertoire was sequenced with immunoSEQ multiplex PCR; TCRdb's copy has only in-frame clones and lacks some. Of around 100,000 clones in the sample, 90% to 95% were seen once. Material for sequencing was Tregs sorted from blood. The receptors were gathered from a human donor in good health.

The rearrangement links TRBV6-6 to TRBJ2-7; weak D call: TRBD2 (6 bases). The CDR3 spans 14 residues. V lost 0 bases and J lost 0, with 6 bases in between. The V gene's germline CDR1 is MNHNY and CDR2 SVGAGI (reference sequence). DNA of the CDR3: TGTGCCAGCAGTTACTCGCGGGACTCCTACGAGCAGTACTTC. It translates to CASSYSRDSYEQYF.

The chain recombines TRBV10-3 with TRBJ2-1, with D uncertain. From germline, CDR1 is ENHRY and CDR2 SYGVKD. Deletions cut 9 bases from V and 4 bases from J, with 16 bases between. This CDR3 comprises 14 residues. For the CDR3, the DNA is TGTGCCATACGCCCTGGTGTGGATTACAATGAGCAGTTCTTC. It yields the protein CAIRPGVDYNEQFF.

The V gene is TRBV19, the J gene TRBJ1-1; D is ambiguous. The CDR3 totals 17 residues. CDR1 is LNHDA, CDR2 SQIVND, per germline (reference sequence). Between the trimmed V and J ends, which lost 2 bases and 1 base, there was a span of 17 bases. The CDR3 is CASSIKRGSWENTEAFF. The CDR3 DNA follows: TGTGCCAGTAGTATAAAAAGAGGGTCGTGGGAGAACACTGAAGCTTTCTTT.

As DNA, the CDR3 is TGTGCCAGCAGCTTGGATAGGGTCCAGACCCAGTACTTC. Amino acid sequence: CASSLDRVQTQYF. J is TRBJ2-5 and V is TRBV5-8; D not certain. The germline V gene encodes CDR1 SGHTS and CDR2 YDEGEE. V lost 0 bases, J lost 6 bases, and 9 bases lay in between. The CDR3 runs 13 residues.

J is TRBJ2-1 and V is TRBV27, with 8 bases aligning to TRBD1. Per germline, CDR1 MNHEY and CDR2 SMNVEV (reference sequence). There are 13 residues in the CDR3. V lost 0 bases to trimming and J lost 13 bases; unmatched junction nucleotides: 5. CDR3 DNA sequence: TGTGCCAGCAGTTTATCAGGACAGGGCATCCAGTTCTTC. Its translation is CASSLSGQGIQFF.

This chain links TRBV27 with TRBJ1-2; the D gene is possibly TRBD1 (5 bases). This CDR3 contains 14 residues. Trimming removed 0 bases from V and 2 bases from J, with 7 bases in between. CDR1 and CDR2 (germline): MNHEY, SMNVEV (reference sequence). The CDR3 region has the DNA TGTGCCAGCAGTTTATCATGGGGGAACTATGGCTACACCTTC. It specifies CASSLSWGNYGYTF.

The chain combines TRBV25-1 with TRBJ2-7; 10 nucleotides align to TRBD1. The length of the CDR3 is 14 residues. V lost 3 bases to trimming and J lost 4 bases; unmatched junction nucleotides: 3. Germline loops: CDR1 MGHDK, CDR2 SYGVNS. Here the CDR3 reads CASSDGTGDYEQYF. Here the CDR3 DNA reads TGTGCCAGCAGTGACGGGACAGGGGATTACGAGCAGTACTTC.

The chain joins TRBV27 to TRBJ2-2; 9 bases agree with TRBD1. Germline V lookup: CDR1 MNHEY, CDR2 SMNVEV (reference sequence). J was trimmed by 4 bases and V by 6 bases; bases with no gene match: 3. The CDR3 runs to 14 residues. CDR3 protein: CASRGTGITGELFF. The CDR3 DNA sequence: TGTGCCAGCAGGGGGACAGGGATCACCGGGGAGCTGTTTTTT.

J is TRBJ2-5 and V is TRBV9, with 7 bases fitting TRBD1. V shed 3 bases and J 2 bases; nucleotides not matched to a gene: 7. Germline CDR1 and CDR2: SGDLS and YYNGEE. The CDR3 is 15 amino acids. CDR3 amino acids: CASSAWGTAQETQYF. CDR3 nucleotide sequence: TGTGCCAGCAGCGCGTGGGGGACAGCTCAAGAGACCCAGTACTTC.

This chain uses TRBV6-6 with TRBJ1-1, with D hard to call. Germline V gene data show CDR1 as MNHNY and CDR2 as SVGAGI (reference sequence). CDR3 size: 12 residues. V lost 6 bases to trimming and J lost 8 bases, with 13 bases between them. The CDR3 bases are TGTGCCAGCAGGTTCCCGACCGAAGAAGCTTTCTTT. This translates into CASRFPTEEAFF.

The chain has TRBV27 and TRBJ2-7; D might be TRBD2 (6 bases). The CDR3 runs 16 residues. CDR1 and CDR2 from the germline V gene are MNHEY and SMNVEV (reference sequence). The V and J ends lost 5 bases and 6 bases respectively, with 23 bases between them. This chain's CDR3 is CASSANLWSGPLEQYF. DNA of the CDR3: TGTGCCAGCAGTGCCAATCTTTGGAGCGGGCCACTCGAGCAGTACTTC.

The rearrangement joins TRBV28 to TRBJ2-7; TRBD2 matches at 8 bases. The CDR3 runs 16 residues. Germline V CDR1 and CDR2: MDHEN, SYDVKM. The V and J ends lost 3 bases and 5 bases, in that order; junction bases with no gene match: 12. The CDR3 protein is CASSLPGGPESDEQYF. CDR3 sequence (DNA): TGTGCCAGCAGTTTGCCGGGAGGGCCAGAATCGGACGAGCAGTACTTC.

The chain links TRBV5-1 to TRBJ2-5; the D gene is possibly TRBD2 (7 bases). Germline V gene lookup returns CDR1 SGHRS and CDR2 YFSETQ. This CDR3 has 17 residues. Trimming removed 4 bases from V and 4 bases from J, with 23 bases in between. The CDR3 sequence: CASSREGVLAGRETQYF. CDR3 DNA: TGCGCCAGCAGCAGGGAGGGGGTGTTGGCAGGGAGAGAGACCCAGTACTTC.

The chain links TRBV7-9 to TRBJ2-5; TRBD2 agrees at 12 bases. CDR1 is SEHNR and CDR2 is FQNEAQ in the germline V gene (reference sequence). J was trimmed by 4 bases and V by 6 bases; bases with no gene match: 9. The CDR3 spans 16 residues. The chain's CDR3 is CASSSGLAGGPETQYF. The CDR3 coding sequence is TGTGCCAGCAGTTCGGGGCTAGCGGGAGGGCCAGAGACCCAGTACTTC. Supplemented by reference TRBV7-9 and TRBJ2-5, the full variable domain reads DTGVSQNPRHKITKRGQNVTFRCDPISEHNRLYWYRQTLGQGPEFLTYFQNEAQLEKSRLLSDRFSAERPKGSFSTLEIQRTEQGDSAMYLCASSSGLAGGPETQYFGPGTRLLVL.

This clone has only one observation. V usage is TRBV6-6 and J usage is TRBJ1-1; the D gene is possibly TRBD1 (6 bases). Trimming stripped 11 bases from V and 0 bases from J, with 13 bases between. Germline V gene data show CDR1 as MNHNY and CDR2 as SVGAGI (reference sequence). This CDR3 spans 13 amino acids. Written as DNA, the CDR3 is TGTGCCTCCGGGAGGGGGATGAACACTGAAGCTTTCTTT. Its translation is CASGRGMNTEAFF.

The rearrangement links TRBV18 to TRBJ2-3; 14 bases align to TRBD2. The germline V gene has CDR1 KGHSH and CDR2 LQKENI. V gave up 2 bases and J gave up 3 bases; unmatched junction bases: 19. The CDR3 runs to 22 residues. This CDR3 reads CASSPDRGLAGVLQGQTDTQYF. The CDR3 coding sequence is TGTGCCAGCTCACCAGACAGGGGACTAGCGGGAGTCCTTCAAGGGCAGACAGATACGCAGTATTTT. Filled out from reference TRBV18 and TRBJ2-3, the complete variable domain reads NAGVMQNPRHLVRRRGQEARLRCSPMKGHSHVYWYRQLPEEGLKFMVYLQKENIIDESGMPKERFSAEFPKEGPSILRIQQVVRGDSAAYFCASSPDRGLAGVLQGQTDTQYFGPGTRLTVL.